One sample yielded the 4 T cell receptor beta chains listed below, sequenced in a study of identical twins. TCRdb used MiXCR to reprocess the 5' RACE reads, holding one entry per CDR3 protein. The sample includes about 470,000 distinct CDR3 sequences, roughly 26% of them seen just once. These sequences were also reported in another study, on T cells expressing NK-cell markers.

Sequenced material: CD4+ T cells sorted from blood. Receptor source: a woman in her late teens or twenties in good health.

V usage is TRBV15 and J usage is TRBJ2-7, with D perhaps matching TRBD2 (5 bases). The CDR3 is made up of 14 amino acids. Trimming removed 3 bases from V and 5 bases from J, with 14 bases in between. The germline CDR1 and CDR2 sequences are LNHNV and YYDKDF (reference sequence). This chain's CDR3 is CATSSDREVHEQYF. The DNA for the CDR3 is TGTGCCACCAGCAGTGATCGGGAAGTCCACGAGCAGTACTTC. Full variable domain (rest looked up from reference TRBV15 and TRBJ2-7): DAMVIQNPRYQVTQFGKPVTLSCSQTLNHNVMYWYQQKSSQAPKLLFHYYDKDFNNEADTPDNFQSRRPNTSFCFLDIRSPGLGDTAMYLCATSSDREVHEQYFGPGTRLTVT.

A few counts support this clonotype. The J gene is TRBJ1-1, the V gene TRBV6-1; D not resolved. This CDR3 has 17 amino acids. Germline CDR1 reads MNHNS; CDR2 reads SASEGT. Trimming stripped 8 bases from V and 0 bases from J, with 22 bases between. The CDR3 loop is CASGIPPSGRLNTEAFF. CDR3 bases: TGTGCCAGCGGGATCCCTCCCAGCGGACGGTTGAACACTGAAGCTTTCTTT.

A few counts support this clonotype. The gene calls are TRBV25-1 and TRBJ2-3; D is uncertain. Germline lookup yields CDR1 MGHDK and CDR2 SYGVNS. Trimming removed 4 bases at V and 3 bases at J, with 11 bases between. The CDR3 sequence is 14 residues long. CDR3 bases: TGTGCCAGCAGTGTGGGCCTCTGGACAGATACGCAGTATTTT. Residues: CASSVGLWTDTQYF.

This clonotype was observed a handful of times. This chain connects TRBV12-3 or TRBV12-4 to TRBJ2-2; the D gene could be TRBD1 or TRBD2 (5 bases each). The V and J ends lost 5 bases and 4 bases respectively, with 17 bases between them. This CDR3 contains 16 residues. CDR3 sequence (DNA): TGTGCCAGCAGTCCCTTCGTGGGGGTCTCCACCGGGGAGCTGTTTTTT. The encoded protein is CASSPFVGVSTGELFF.